This record covers a single TCR beta chain. Trimming took 5 bases from V and 0 from J; bases not matched to a gene: 9. CDR1 and CDR2 (germline): MDHEN, SYDVKM. This CDR3 comprises 16 residues. The data belong to a study of preoperative IRX-2 immunotherapy in early breast cancer. Only in-frame clones appear in the TCRdb table, and some are missing; sequencing was by immunoSEQ multiplex PCR. The repertoire holds roughly 43,000 clones, 85% to 95% seen once, with 1.6% in the top ten. Specified treatment: preoperative locoregional IRX-2 cytokine immunotherapy. This clonotype was obtained from a human donor with breast cancer. The sequencing here drew on tumor tissue, taken after IRX-2 immunotherapy. The rearrangement uses TRBV28 and TRBJ1-1; 7 bases match TRBD1. The CDR3 DNA follows: TGTGCCAGCAGTGCCTCAGGGGGTTGGGTGAACACTGAAGCTTTCTTT. Protein product: CASSASGGWVNTEAFF.